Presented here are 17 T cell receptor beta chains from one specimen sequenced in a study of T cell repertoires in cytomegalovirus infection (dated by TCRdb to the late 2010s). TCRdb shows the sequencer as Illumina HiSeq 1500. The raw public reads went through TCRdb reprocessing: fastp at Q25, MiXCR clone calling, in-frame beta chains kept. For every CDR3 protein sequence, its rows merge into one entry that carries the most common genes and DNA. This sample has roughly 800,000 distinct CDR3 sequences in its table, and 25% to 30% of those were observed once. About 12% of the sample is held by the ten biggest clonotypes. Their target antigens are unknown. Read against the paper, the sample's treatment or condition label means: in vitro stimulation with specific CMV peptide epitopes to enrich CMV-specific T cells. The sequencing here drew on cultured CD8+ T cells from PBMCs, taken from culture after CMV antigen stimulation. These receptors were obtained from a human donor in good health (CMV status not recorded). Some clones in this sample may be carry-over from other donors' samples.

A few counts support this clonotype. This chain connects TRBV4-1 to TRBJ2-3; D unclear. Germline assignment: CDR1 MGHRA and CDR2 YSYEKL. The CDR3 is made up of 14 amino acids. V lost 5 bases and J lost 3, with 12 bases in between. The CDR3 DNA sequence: TGCGCCAGCAGCGACTTCTCGGTAACAGATACGCAGTATTTT. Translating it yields CASSDFSVTDTQYF.

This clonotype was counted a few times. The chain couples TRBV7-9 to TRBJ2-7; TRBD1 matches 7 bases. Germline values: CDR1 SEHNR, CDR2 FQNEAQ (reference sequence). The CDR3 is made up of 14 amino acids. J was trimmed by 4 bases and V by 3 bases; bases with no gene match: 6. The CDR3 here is CASSFTGTEYEQYF. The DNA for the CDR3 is TGTGCCAGCAGCTTTACCGGGACAGAGTACGAGCAGTACTTC.

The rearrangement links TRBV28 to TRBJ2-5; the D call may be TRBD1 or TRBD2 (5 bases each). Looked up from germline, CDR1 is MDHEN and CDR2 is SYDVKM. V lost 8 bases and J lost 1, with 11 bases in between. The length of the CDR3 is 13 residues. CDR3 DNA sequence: TGTGCCAGCTGGGGGACCCTCCAAGAGACCCAGTACTTC. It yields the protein CASWGTLQETQYF.

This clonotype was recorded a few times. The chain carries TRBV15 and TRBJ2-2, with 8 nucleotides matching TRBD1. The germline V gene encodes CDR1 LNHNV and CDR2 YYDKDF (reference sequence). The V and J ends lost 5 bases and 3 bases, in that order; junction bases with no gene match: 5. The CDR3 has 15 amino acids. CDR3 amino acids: CATSHRDRHTGELFF. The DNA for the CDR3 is TGTGCCACCAGCCATAGGGACAGGCACACCGGGGAGCTGTTTTTT.

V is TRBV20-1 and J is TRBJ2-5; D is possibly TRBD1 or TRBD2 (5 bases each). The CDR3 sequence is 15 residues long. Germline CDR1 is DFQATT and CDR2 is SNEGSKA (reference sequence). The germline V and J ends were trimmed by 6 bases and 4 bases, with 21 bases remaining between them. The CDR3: CSANYLGPWTETQYF. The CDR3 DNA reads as TGCAGTGCCAATTATCTGGGACCTTGGACAGAGACCCAGTACTTC.

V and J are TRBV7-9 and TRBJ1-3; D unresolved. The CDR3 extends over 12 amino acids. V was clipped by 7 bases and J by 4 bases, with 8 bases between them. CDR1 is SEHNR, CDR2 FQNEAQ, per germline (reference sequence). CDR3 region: CASTPVGNTIYF. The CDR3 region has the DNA TGTGCCAGCACCCCGGTGGGAAACACCATATATTTT.

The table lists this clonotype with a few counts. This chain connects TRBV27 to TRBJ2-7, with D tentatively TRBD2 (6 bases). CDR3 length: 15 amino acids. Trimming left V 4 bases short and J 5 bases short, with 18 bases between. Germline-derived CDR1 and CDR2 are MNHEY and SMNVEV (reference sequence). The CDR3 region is CASSSTSFSGHEQYF. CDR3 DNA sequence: TGTGCCAGCAGTTCCACTAGCTTTTCGGGCCACGAGCAGTACTTC.

In DNA form, the CDR3 reads TGTGCCAGCAGAAAGGGTTGGGGCACTAAAGAGACCCAGTACTTC. Translation: CASRKGWGTKETQYF. V gene TRBV6-5 combines with J gene TRBJ2-5; the D gene is possibly TRBD1 (5 bases). The CDR3 sequence is 15 residues long. Per germline, CDR1 MNHEY and CDR2 SVGAGI. V dropped 6 bases and J dropped 3 bases, with 17 bases sitting between them.

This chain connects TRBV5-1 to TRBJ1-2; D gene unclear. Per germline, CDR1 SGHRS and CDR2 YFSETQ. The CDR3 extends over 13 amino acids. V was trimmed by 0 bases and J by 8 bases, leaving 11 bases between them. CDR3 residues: CASSLDTEGGYTF. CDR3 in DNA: TGCGCCAGCAGCTTGGATACCGAGGGCGGCTACACCTTC.

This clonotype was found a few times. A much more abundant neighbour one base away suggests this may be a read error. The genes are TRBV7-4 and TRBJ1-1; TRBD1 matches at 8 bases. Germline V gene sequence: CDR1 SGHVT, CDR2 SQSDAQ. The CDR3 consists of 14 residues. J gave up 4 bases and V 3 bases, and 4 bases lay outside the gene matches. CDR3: CASSLDREGTEAFF. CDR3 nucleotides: TGTGCCAGCAGCTTGGACAGGGAGGGCACTGAAGCTTTCTTT.

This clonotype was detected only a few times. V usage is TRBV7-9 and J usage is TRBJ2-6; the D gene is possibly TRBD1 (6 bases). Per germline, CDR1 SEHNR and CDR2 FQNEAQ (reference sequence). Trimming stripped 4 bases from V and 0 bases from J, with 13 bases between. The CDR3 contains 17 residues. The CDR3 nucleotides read TGTGCCAGCAGCTCCTCCGGACAGTTCTCTGGGGCCAACGTCCTGACTTTC. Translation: CASSSSGQFSGANVLTF.

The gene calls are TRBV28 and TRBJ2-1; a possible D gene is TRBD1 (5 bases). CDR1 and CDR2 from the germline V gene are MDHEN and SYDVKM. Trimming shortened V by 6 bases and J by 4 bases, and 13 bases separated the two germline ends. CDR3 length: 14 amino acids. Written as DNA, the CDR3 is TGTGCCAGCAGCCACAGGTCCCTATACAATGAGCAGTTCTTC. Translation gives CASSHRSLYNEQFF.

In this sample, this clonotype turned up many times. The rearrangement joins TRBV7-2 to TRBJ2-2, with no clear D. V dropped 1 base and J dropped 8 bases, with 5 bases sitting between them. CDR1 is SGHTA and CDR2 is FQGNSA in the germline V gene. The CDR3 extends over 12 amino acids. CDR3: CASSLDQGELFF. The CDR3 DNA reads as TGTGCCAGCAGCTTAGATCAGGGGGAGCTGTTTTTT.

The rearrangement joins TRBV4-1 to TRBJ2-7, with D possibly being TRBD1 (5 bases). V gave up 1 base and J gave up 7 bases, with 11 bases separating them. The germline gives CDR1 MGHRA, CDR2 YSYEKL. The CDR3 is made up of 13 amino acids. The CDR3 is CASSQATQGEQYF. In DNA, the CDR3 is TGCGCCAGCAGCCAAGCGACCCAGGGAGAGCAGTACTTC.

The DNA of the CDR3 is TGTGCCAGCAGTTACCTCCGCACCGGGGAGCTGTTTTTT. Its protein is CASSYLRTGELFF. V usage is TRBV6-5 and J usage is TRBJ2-2; no clear D. This CDR3 comprises 13 residues. The germline V gene has CDR1 MNHEY and CDR2 SVGAGI. Trimming took off 2 bases at V and 4 bases at J, with 5 bases between the two ends.

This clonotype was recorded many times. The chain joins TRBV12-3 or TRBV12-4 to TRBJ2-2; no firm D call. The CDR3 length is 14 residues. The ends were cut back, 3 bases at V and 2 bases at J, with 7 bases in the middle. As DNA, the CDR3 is TGTGCCAGCAGTTTCCCGGGTAACACCGGGGAGCTGTTTTTT. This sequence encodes CASSFPGNTGELFF.

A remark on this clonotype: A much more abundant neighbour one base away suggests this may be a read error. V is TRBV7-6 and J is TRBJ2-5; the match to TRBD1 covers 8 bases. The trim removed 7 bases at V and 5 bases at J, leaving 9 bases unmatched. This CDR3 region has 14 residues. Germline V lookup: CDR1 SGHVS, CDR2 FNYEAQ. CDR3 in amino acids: CASNRGQGWETQYF. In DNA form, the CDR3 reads TGTGCCAGCAACCGTGGACAGGGATGGGAGACCCAGTACTTC.